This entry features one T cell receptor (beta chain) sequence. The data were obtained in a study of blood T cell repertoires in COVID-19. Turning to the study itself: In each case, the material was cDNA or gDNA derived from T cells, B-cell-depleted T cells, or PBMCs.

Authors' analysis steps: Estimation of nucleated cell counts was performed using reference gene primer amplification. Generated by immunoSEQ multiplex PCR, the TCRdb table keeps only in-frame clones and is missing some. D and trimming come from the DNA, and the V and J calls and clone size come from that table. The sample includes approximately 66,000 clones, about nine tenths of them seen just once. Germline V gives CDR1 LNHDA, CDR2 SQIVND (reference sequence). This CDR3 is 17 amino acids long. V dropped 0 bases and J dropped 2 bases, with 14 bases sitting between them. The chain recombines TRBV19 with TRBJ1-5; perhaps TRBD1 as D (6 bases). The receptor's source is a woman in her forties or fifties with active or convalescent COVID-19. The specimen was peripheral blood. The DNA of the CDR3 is TGTGCCAGTAGTATAGACACGGGGGGGCAGGGCAATCAGCCCCAGCATTTT. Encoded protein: CASSIDTGGQGNQPQHF.